These 14 T cell receptor beta chains came from one sample sequenced in a study of breast tumors, draining lymph nodes, adjacent tissues. TCRdb re-analysed the multiplex PCR reads in MiXCR, keeping a single row per CDR3 protein. The repertoire holds some 130,000 distinct CDR3 sequences, with about 20% as singletons. Samples came from axillary lymph nodes draining the breast cancer. The sample consisted of axillary lymph node tissue. The origin of the receptors is a female donor with breast cancer. Some clones in this sample may be carry-over from other donors' samples.

This clonotype came up many times. V is TRBV7-9 and J is TRBJ1-2; TRBD1 matches at 9 bases. Germline V gives CDR1 SEHNR, CDR2 FQNEAQ (reference sequence). The trim removed 6 bases at V and 4 bases at J, leaving 6 bases unmatched. The CDR3 is made up of 14 amino acids. The CDR3: CASSRDRETYGYTF. CDR3 sequence (DNA): TGTGCCAGCAGTCGGGACAGGGAAACCTATGGCTACACCTTC.

Points on this clonotype: A much larger clone lies a single base off, so this may be a read error. The chain has TRBV30 and TRBJ2-5; D is unclear. From germline, CDR1 is GTSNPN and CDR2 SVGIG (reference sequence). Trimming removed 0 bases at V and 7 bases at J, with 12 bases between. The CDR3 totals 13 residues. The CDR3 bases are TGTGCCTGGAGTGTAGGAGTTCGAGGGACCCAGTACTTC. This gives the protein CAWSVGVRGTQYF.

This clonotype has at least ten counts. This chain joins TRBV11-1 and TRBJ2-1; maybe TRBD2 (5 bases). The germline V gene has CDR1 SGHAT and CDR2 FQDESV (reference sequence). The germline V and J ends were trimmed by 9 bases and 4 bases, with 16 bases remaining between them. This CDR3 is built from 14 residues. Here the CDR3 DNA reads TGTGCCAGTAGGTCGGGAAAGTTTTACAATGAGCAGTTCTTC. It yields the protein CASRSGKFYNEQFF.

Notes on this clonotype: The missing conserved phenylalanine or tryptophan at the end of this CDR3 makes a read error likely. The chain joins TRBV6-1 to TRBJ1-1; a weak D match, TRBD1 (5 bases). Germline CDR1 reads MNHNS; CDR2 reads SASEGT. The CDR3 runs to 14 residues. Trimming removed 2 bases at V and 3 bases at J, with 10 bases between. For the CDR3, the DNA is TGTGCCAGCAGTGAAAGGGGATTGGACACTGAAGCTTTCCTT. It is translated as CASSERGLDTEAFL.

The chain is built from TRBV9 and TRBJ1-1; D not resolved. V was pared by 0 bases and J by 1 base, with 4 bases between. CDR1 is SGDLS, CDR2 YYNGEE, per germline. The CDR3 spans 13 residues. The CDR3 DNA reads as TGTGCCAGCAGCGTAGGTGAGAACACTGAAGCTTTCTTT. Amino acid sequence: CASSVGENTEAFF.

With respect to this clonotype: A much bigger clone sits one base away, suggesting this may be a read error. This chain connects TRBV7-9 to TRBJ2-2, with a possible D match to TRBD1 (5 bases). Germline loops: CDR1 SEHNR, CDR2 FQNEAQ (reference sequence). V lost 7 bases and J 7 bases, leaving 10 bases between the germline ends. The CDR3 consists of 12 residues. This CDR3 reads CASNSQGGELFF. The CDR3 DNA follows: TGTGCCAGCAACTCCCAGGGCGGGGAGCTGTTTTTT.

Ten or more counts support this clonotype. The chain joins TRBV7-9 to TRBJ2-7, with 9 bases identical to TRBD2. The V gene's germline CDR1 is SEHNR and CDR2 FQNEAQ (reference sequence). CDR3 length: 15 residues. Trimming at V came to 5 bases and at J to 1 base, leaving 6 bases not matched to a gene. The CDR3 DNA is TGTGCCAGCAGCAATTTAGCGGGAGAATCCTACGAGCAGTACTTC. As protein: CASSNLAGESYEQYF.

Ten or more counts support this clonotype. V gene TRBV24-1 combines with J gene TRBJ2-5; D remains ambiguous. V was pared by 5 bases and J by 5 bases, with 17 bases between. The germline CDR1 and CDR2 sequences are KGHDR and SFDVKD. The CDR3 covers 15 residues. The CDR3 loop reads CATSATAPSLETQYF. CDR3 coding DNA: TGTGCCACCAGTGCAACAGCGCCGAGTTTGGAGACCCAGTACTTC.

This clonotype occurred many times. The chain has TRBV20-1 and TRBJ2-7; 8 bases align to TRBD2. The germline V gene has CDR1 DFQATT and CDR2 SNEGSKA (reference sequence). This CDR3 contains 14 residues. The ends lost 0 bases at V and 6 bases at J; junction bases unmatched: 7. CDR3 protein: CSARDITGGSEQYF. The CDR3 region has the DNA TGCAGTGCTAGAGATATAACGGGAGGGTCCGAGCAGTACTTC.

This clonotype was detected ten times or more. The chain links TRBV5-1 to TRBJ2-1, with D hard to call. Deletions cut 0 bases from V and 7 bases from J, with 11 bases between. The CDR3 is made up of 14 amino acids. Germline CDR1 SGHRS, CDR2 YFSETQ. CDR3 bases: TGCGCCAGCAGCTTGGAGGGAATGAGGAATGAGCAGTTCTTC. Its translation is CASSLEGMRNEQFF.

The CDR3 region is CSASISGIQYF. DNA for the CDR3: TGCAGTGCTAGTATCTCAGGCATTCAGTACTTC. V gene TRBV20-1 combines with J gene TRBJ2-4, with D unclear. Germline V gene sequence: CDR1 DFQATT, CDR2 SNEGSKA (reference sequence). The CDR3 is made up of 11 amino acids. The germline V and J ends were trimmed by 3 bases and 9 bases, with 9 bases remaining between them.

This clonotype was picked up many times. The genes are TRBV5-1 and TRBJ2-2; D may correspond to TRBD1 or TRBD2 (5 bases each). Per the germline V gene, CDR1 is SGHRS and CDR2 is YFSETQ. Trimming took 3 bases from V and 5 from J, leaving 11 bases between them. The CDR3 has 14 amino acids. CDR3 in amino acids: CASSSGTITGELFF. Here the CDR3 DNA reads TGCGCCAGCAGCTCCGGGACCATAACCGGGGAGCTGTTTTTT.

This clonotype was detected ten times or more. This rearrangement joins TRBV14 to TRBJ1-6; D not certain. This CDR3 contains 14 residues. CDR1 is SGHDN and CDR2 is FVKESK in the germline V gene. Trimming shortened V by 4 bases and J by 10 bases, and 14 bases separated the two germline ends. CDR3 region: CASSPSLNGSPLHF. DNA for the CDR3: TGTGCCAGCAGCCCCTCCTTAAACGGGTCACCCCTCCACTTT.

This clonotype has only a few counts. The chain recombines TRBV5-4 with TRBJ2-2; D may be TRBD1 (6 bases). The V and J ends lost 5 bases and 3 bases respectively, with 14 bases between them. The germline V gene has CDR1 SGHNT and CDR2 YYREEE (reference sequence). The CDR3 is 15 amino acids. CDR3: CASRAGTTYTGELFF. The CDR3 DNA reads TGTGCCAGCAGAGCCGGGACAACCTACACCGGGGAGCTGTTTTTT.